This T cell receptor beta chain was captured in a study of Graves' ophthalmopathy and Graves' hyperthyroidism. In the study overall: In this cohort's terms, stable hyperthyroidism meant no ophthalmopathy by 18 months of follow-up.

RNA transcripts were the template, and TCR beta CDR3 regions were amplified from them. HTBI-primed RT-PCR formed the first round, and a multiplex PCR formed the second. TCRdb analysed the multiplex PCR reads with MiXCR anew, one entry per CDR3 protein. Found here are around 520,000 distinct CDR3 sequences, less than 40% of them singletons; the top ten hold around 4.6%. Lactation, pregnancy, uncontrolled infections and other autoimmune diseases were all grounds for excluding patients. The study's findings and limits: Thyroid clonotypes that were expanded above 0.001 frequency mostly also appeared in blood.

As for this clonotype: Its antigen is currently unknown.

The origin of this receptor is an adult man with Graves' hyperthyroidism. Sequenced sample: peripheral blood or thyroid tissue (not recorded which).

The CDR3 DNA reads as TGTGCCAGCAGCGACCGGACTAGCGAGAGGGTTGTTGAGCAGTTCTTC. Its translation: CASSDRTSERVVEQFF. V usage is TRBV7-9 and J usage is TRBJ2-1, with 9 nucleotides matching TRBD2. CDR1 SEHNR and CDR2 FQNEAQ come from the germline V gene (reference sequence). V gave up 5 bases and J gave up 9 bases; unmatched junction bases: 14. This CDR3 region has 16 residues.